This TCR beta chain was recovered during a study of blood T cell dynamics during melanoma immunotherapy. The overall study: Standard first-line treatment here was pembrolizumab or nivolumab plus ipilimumab in metastatic melanoma.

Time point denoted: pre-treatment baseline. Samples come from before therapy and from week 3 after the first blockade cycle. Patients had no prior systemic cancer treatment, immunosuppressants or other active cancers. Trimming shortened V by 10 bases and J by 10 bases, and 26 bases separated the two germline ends. Germline V gene data show CDR1 as MDHEN and CDR2 as SYDVKM. The CDR3 has 15 residues. DNA loading was fixed at 350 ng for all bulk PBMC samples. The assay was immunoSEQ multiplex PCR, and TCRdb's table has in-frame clones only and misses some. This sample has some 16,000 clones, with approximately 81% found just once.

V usage is TRBV28 and J usage is TRBJ2-1, with D tentatively TRBD1 (6 bases). This sequence was found in a human donor with melanoma. The input for sequencing was blood, taken from a patient treated with checkpoint blockade. The CDR3 loop reads CATARSGYRQDEQFF. In nucleotides, the CDR3 is TGTGCCACCGCTCGGTCGGGTTACCGACAGGACGAGCAGTTCTTC.